This T cell receptor beta chain was sequenced for a study of blood T cell repertoires in COVID-19 (dated by TCRdb to between 2020 and 2021). The study in broad terms: The collaborator samples originated in the United States, Italy and Spain and spanned the acute and convalescent phases of COVID-19. The prospective study material was composed of cDNA or gDNA derived from T cells, B-cell-depleted T cells, or PBMCs. Subjects who had been exposed to COVID-19, were actively infected with it, or had recovered from it provided the deeply sampled blood TCRbeta repertoires that made up the dataset. The repertoires were made available in a free public database intended to serve as a resource for research on the immune response to SARS-CoV-2. The samples were drawn from the first 160 participants of the ongoing ImmuneRACE study and from 950 to 1,500 subjects provided by 6 global collaborators. Sample metadata almost always included a de-identified subject ID, COVID-19 status, age in years and sex. HLA class I and class II types, where available, came from metadata supplied by the sample provider rather than from assay-based typing. The full study reports these points: Clinical and demographic metadata were provided uncurated, with the amount varying by source and participant.

Whole blood was collected in K2EDTA tubes by collaborating institutions according to the institutions' own protocols. For TCRbeta analysis, collaborators shipped samples in one of three forms: frozen whole blood, isolated PBMCs, or DNA extracted from either of those sample types. TCRbeta CDR3 regions were amplified from genomic DNA by means of the immunoSEQ Assay, a bias-controlled multiplex PCR. The source study handled its data this way. Within the assay, amplification of reference gene primers was used to estimate how many nucleated cells each sample contained. To quantify the absolute abundance of each unique TCRbeta CDR3 rearrangement, sequence reads were collapsed and filtered. For each sample, productive Simpson clonality was calculated by taking the square root of Simpson's diversity index across productive rearrangements. TCRdb carries this immuneACCESS record with in-frame sequences only. Its versions omit some clonotypes, under half of them owing to an unresolved V gene in the studies checked, with the rest unexplained. D and trimming were read from the DNA, whereas the V and J calls and clone size are those reported in that table. A total of approximately 210,000 clones appear in this sample, over 80% of them only once. Approximately 2.6% of the sample goes to the ten largest clones.

There are 15 amino acids in the CDR3, from cysteine to phenylalanine inclusive. Only the CDR3 DNA is retained, 45 bases long and in frame from the first base. The germline V gene gives CDR1 as MNHEY and CDR2 as SVGAGI. V lost 6 bases and J lost 2 bases, and the count of bases not matched to a germline gene is 4. This clone was seen more than once but under ten times. Its antigen has not been determined. No much larger clone is present one base from it, and per-base qualities are unavailable. This TCR was sampled from a woman between 65 and 79 years old with active or convalescent COVID-19. Sequences were obtained from peripheral blood. The V and J segments used are TRBV6-5 and TRBJ1-3, and TRBD1 aligns with 10 junction nucleotides. CDR3 sequence: CASRQDRGPGNTIYF. Here is the DNA: TGTGCCAGCAGGCAAGACAGGGGGCCTGGAAACACCATATATTTT.